This TCR beta chain was sequenced for a study of Ad26.COV2.S vaccination and SARS-CoV-2 variants. The table came from immunoSEQ multiplex PCR; TCRdb's copy has only in-frame clones and leaves some out. This table has about 410,000 clones, around 89% appearing once. Per germline, CDR1 MNHEY and CDR2 SVGAGI. The germline V and J ends were trimmed by 5 bases and 2 bases, with 11 bases remaining between them. The CDR3 spans 14 residues. Stated treatment: around 19 received Ad26.COV2.S at low or high dose, single or two shots; 5 received placebo; per-sample allocation not given. After the first vaccine or placebo injection, samples were drawn on day 63.

Sequenced here: peripheral blood, sampled in a trial of Ad26.COV2.S vaccine versus placebo. The receptor comes from a person between 18 and 65 years old who received the Ad26.COV2.S COVID-19 vaccine or a placebo. V and J are TRBV6-5 and TRBJ2-3; D ambiguous. For the CDR3, the DNA is TGTGCCAGCAGTCCGATTTTTTTCACAGATACGCAGTATTTT. It specifies CASSPIFFTDTQYF.